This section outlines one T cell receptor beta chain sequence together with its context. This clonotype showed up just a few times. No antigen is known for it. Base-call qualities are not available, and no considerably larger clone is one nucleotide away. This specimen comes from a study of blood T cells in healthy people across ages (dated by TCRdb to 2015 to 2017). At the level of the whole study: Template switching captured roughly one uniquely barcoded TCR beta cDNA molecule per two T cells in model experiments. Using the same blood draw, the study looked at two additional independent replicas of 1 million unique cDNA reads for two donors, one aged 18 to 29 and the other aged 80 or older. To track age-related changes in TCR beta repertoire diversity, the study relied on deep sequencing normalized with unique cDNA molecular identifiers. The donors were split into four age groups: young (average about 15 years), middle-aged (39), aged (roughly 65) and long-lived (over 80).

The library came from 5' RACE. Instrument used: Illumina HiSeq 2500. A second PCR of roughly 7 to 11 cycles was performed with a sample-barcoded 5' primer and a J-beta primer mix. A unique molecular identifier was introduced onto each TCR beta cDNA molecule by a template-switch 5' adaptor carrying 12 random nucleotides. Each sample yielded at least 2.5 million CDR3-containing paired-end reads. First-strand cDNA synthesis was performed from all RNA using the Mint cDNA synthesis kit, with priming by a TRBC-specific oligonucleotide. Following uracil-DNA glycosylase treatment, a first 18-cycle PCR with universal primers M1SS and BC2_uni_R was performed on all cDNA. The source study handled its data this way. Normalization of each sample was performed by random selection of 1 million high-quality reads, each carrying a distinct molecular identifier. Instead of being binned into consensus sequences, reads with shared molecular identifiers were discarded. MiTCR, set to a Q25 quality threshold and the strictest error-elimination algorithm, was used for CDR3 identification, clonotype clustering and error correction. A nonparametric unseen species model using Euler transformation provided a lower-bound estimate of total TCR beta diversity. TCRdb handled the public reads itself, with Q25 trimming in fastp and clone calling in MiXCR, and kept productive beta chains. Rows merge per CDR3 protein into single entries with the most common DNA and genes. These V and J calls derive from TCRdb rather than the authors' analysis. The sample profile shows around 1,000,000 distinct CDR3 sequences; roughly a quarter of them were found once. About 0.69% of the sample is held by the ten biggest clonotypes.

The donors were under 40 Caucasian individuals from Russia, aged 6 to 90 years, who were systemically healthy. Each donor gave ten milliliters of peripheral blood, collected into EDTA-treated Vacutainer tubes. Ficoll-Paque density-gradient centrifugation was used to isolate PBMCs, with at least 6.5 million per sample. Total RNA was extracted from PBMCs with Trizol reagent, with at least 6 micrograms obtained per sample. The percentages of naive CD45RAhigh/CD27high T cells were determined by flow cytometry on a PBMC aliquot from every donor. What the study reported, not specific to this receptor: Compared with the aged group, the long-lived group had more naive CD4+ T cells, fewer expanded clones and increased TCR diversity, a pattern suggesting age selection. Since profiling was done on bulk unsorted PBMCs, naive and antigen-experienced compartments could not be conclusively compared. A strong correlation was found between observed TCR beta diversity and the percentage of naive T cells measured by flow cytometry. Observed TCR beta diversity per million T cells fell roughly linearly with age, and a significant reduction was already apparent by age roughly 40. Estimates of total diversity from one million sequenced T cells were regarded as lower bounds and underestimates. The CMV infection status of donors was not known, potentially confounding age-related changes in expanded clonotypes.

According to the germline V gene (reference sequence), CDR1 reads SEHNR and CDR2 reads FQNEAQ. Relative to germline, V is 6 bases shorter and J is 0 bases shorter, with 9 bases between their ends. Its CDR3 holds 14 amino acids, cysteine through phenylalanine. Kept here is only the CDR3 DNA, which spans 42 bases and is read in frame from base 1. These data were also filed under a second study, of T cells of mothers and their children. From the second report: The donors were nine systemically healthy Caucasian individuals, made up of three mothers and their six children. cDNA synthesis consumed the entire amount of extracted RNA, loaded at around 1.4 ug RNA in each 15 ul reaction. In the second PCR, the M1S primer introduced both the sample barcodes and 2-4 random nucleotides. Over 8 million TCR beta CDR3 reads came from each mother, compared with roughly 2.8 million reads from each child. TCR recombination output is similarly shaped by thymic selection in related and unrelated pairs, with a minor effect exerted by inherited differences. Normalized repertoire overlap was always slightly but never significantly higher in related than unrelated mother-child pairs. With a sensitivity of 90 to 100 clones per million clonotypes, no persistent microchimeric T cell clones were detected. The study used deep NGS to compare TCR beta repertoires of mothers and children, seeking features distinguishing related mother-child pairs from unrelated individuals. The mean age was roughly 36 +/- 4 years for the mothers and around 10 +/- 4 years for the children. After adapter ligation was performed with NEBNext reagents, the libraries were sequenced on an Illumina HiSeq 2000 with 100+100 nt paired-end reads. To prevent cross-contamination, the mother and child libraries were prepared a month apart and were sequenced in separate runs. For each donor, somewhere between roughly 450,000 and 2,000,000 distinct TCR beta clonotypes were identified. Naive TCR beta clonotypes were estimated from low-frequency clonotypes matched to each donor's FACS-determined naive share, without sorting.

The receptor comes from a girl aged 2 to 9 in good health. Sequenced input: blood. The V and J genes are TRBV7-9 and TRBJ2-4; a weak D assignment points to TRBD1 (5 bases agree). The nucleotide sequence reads TGTGCCAGCAGTAGGGGAATAGCCAAAAACATTCAGTACTTC. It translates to CASSRGIAKNIQYF.